This T cell receptor beta chain was profiled in a study of identical twins. Whole-study findings and limits: Beta clonotypes that were abundant in cord blood contained fewer insertions, a pattern absent from memory repertoires.

With template switching, a universal primer site was added, and the cDNA carried unique molecular identifiers. A single record per CDR3 protein comes from TCRdb applying MiXCR to the 5' RACE reads. The sample lists 500,000 or so distinct CDR3 sequences, over 11% seen once, with approximately 0.98% in the top ten. Details on this clonotype: Its antigen is not identified. Sequence at one end of the junction differs from germline and may be a read error.

The same specimen was also included in a second study, on yellow fever vaccine responses in identical twins.

The sequence derives from a woman between 18 and 30 years old in good health. Source material: CD4+ T cells sorted from blood.

The CDR3 DNA reads TGTGCATGGAGTGTCGGATTAGCGGGATTCACAGATACGCAGTATTTT. Translation: CAWSVGLAGFTDTQYF. The chain employs TRBV30 and TRBJ2-3; 8 bases are a match to TRBD2. Germline V gives CDR1 GTSNPN, CDR2 SVGIG (reference sequence). The CDR3 totals 16 residues.